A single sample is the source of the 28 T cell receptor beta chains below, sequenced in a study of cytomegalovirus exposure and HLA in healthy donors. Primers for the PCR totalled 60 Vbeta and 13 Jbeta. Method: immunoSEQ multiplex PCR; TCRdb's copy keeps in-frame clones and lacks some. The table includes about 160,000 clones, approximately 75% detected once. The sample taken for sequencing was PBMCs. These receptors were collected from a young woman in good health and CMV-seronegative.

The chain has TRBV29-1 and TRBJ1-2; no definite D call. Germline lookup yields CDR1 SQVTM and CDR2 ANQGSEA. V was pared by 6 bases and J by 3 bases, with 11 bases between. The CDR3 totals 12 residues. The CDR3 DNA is TGCAGCGTCGAGGACGGGGACTATGGCTACACCTTC. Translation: CSVEDGDYGYTF.

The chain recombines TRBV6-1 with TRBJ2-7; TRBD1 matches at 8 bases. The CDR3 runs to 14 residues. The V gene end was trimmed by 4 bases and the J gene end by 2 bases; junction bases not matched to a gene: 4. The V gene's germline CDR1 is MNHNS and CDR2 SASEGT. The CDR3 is CASSVTGAPYEQYF. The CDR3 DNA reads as TGTGCCAGCAGTGTGACAGGGGCCCCCTACGAGCAGTACTTC.

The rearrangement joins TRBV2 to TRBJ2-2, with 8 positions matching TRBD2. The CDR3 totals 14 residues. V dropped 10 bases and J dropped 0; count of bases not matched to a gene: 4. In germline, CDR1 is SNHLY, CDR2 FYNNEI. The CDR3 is CATRAGANTGELFF. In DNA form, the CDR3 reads TGTGCCACCAGAGCGGGGGCGAACACCGGGGAGCTGTTTTTT.

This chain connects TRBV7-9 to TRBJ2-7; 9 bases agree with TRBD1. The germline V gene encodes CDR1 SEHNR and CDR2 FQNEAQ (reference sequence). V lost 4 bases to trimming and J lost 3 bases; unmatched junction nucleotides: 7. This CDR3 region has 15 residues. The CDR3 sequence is CASSSRRDRVYEQYF. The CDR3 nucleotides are TGTGCCAGCAGCTCCCGAAGGGACAGGGTCTACGAGCAGTACTTC. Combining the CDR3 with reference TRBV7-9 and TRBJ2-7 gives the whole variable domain DTGVSQNPRHKITKRGQNVTFRCDPISEHNRLYWYRQTLGQGPEFLTYFQNEAQLEKSRLLSDRFSAERPKGSFSTLEIQRTEQGDSAMYLCASSSRRDRVYEQYFGPGTRLTVT.

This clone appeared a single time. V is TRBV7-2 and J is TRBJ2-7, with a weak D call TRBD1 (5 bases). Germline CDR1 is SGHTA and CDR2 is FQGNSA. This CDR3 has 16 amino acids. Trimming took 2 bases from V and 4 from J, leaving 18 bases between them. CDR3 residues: CASSLRGNPKAYEQYF. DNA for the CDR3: TGTGCCAGCAGCTTAAGGGGAAACCCTAAAGCTTACGAGCAGTACTTC.

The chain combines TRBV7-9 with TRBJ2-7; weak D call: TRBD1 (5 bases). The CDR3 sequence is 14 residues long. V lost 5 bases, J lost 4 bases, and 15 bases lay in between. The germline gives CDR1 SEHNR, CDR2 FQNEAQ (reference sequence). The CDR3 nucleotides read TGTGCCAGCAGCCCTGTAGGACACATATACGAGCAGTACTTC. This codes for CASSPVGHIYEQYF.

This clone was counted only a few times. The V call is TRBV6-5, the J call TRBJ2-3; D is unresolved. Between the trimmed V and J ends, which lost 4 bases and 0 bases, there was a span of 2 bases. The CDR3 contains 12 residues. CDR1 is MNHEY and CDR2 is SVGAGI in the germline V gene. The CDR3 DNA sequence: TGTGCCAGCAGTTCTAGCACAGATACGCAGTATTTT. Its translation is CASSSSTDTQYF.

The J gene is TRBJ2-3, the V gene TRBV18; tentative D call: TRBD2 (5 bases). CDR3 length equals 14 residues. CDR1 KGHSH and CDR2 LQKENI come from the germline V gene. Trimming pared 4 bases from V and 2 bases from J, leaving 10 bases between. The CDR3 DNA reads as TGTGCCAGCTCACTGGTAGCGAACACAGATACGCAGTATTTT. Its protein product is CASSLVANTDTQYF.

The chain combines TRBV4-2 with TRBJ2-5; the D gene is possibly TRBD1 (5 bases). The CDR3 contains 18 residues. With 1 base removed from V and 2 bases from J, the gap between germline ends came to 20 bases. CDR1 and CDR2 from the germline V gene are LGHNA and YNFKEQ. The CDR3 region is CASSQVSPGQGGQETQYF. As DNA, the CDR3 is TGTGCCAGCAGCCAAGTCTCGCCGGGCCAGGGTGGGCAAGAGACCCAGTACTTC.

In DNA, the CDR3 is TGTGCCAGCTCACCAGGACAGGGACAAGAGACCCAGTACTTC. This translates into CASSPGQGQETQYF. This chain connects TRBV18 to TRBJ2-5, with 8 bases lining up with TRBD1. The junction had 1 base not matched to a gene; V was cut back by 2 bases and J by 2 bases. CDR3 length: 14 amino acids. Germline V gene data show CDR1 as KGHSH and CDR2 as LQKENI.

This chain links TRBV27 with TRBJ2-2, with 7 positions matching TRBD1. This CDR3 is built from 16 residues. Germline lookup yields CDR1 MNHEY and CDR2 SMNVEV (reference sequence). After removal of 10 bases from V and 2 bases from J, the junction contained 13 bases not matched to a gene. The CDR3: CATRSEGAINTGELFF. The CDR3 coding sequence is TGTGCCACCAGGAGCGAGGGGGCAATAAACACCGGGGAGCTGTTTTTT.

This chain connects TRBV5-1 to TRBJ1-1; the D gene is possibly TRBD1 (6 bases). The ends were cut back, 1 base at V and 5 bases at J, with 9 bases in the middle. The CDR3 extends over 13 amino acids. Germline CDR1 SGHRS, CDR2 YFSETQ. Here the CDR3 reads CASSLTGLTEAFF. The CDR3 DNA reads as TGCGCCAGCAGCTTGACAGGGCTGACTGAAGCTTTCTTT.

This CDR3 reads CASKQGTIEAFF. The CDR3 DNA reads TGTGCCAGTAAACAGGGCACTATAGAAGCTTTCTTT. The chain has TRBV19 and TRBJ1-1; tentatively, D is TRBD1 (6 bases). The V end lost 7 bases, the J end lost 8 bases, and 14 bases lay between the germline ends. Germline V gene lookup returns CDR1 LNHDA and CDR2 SQIVND (reference sequence). The CDR3 runs to 12 residues.

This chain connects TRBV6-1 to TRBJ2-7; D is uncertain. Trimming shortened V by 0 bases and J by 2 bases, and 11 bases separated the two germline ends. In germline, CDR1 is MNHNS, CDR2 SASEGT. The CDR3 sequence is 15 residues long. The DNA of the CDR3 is TGTGCCAGCAGTGAAGCGCAACAGATTGCCTACGAGCAGTACTTC. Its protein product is CASSEAQQIAYEQYF.

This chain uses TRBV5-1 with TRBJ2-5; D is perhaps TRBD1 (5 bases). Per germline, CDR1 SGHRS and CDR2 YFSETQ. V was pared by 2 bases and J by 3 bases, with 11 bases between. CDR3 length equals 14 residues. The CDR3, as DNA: TGCGCCAGCAGCTTTGCAGGGCCTAAAGAGACCCAGTACTTC. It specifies CASSFAGPKETQYF.

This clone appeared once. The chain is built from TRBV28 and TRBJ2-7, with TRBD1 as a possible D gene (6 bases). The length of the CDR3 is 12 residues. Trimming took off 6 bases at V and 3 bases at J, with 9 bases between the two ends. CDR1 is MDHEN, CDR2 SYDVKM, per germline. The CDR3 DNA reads TGTGCCAGCAGGGGCAGGGGCTACGAGCAGTACTTC. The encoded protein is CASRGRGYEQYF.

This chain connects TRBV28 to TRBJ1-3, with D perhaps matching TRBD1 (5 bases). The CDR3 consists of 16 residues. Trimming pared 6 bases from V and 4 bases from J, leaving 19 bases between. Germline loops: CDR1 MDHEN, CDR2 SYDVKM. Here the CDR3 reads CASRGGDREAGNTIYF. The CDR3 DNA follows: TGTGCCAGCAGGGGAGGGGATAGGGAGGCGGGAAACACCATATATTTT. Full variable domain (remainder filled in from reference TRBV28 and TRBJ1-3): DVKVTQSSRYLVKRTGEKVFLECVQDMDHENMFWYRQDPGLGLRLIYFSYDVKMKEKGDIPEGYSVSREKKERFSLILESASTNQTSMYLCASRGGDREAGNTIYFGEGSWLTVV.

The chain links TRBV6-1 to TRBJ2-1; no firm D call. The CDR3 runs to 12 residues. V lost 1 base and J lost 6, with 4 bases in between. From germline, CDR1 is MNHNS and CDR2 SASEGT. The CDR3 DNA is TGTGCCAGCAGTGAAGTCGGCAATGAGCAGTTCTTC. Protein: CASSEVGNEQFF.

The CDR3 nucleotides read TGTGCCAGCAGCTTACATCAGGGGGCGATCACTGAAGCTTTCTTT. Its protein product is CASSLHQGAITEAFF. V gene TRBV7-8 combines with J gene TRBJ1-1, with 8 bases fitting TRBD1. The CDR3 is made up of 15 amino acids. J gave up 4 bases and V 2 bases, and 6 bases lay outside the gene matches. The germline V gene has CDR1 SGHVS and CDR2 FQNEAQ.

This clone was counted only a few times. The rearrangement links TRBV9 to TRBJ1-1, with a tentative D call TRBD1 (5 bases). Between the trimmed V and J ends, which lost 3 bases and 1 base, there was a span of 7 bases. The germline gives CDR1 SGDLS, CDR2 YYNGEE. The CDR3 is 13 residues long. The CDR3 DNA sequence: TGTGCCAGCAGCGAGGACACGAACACTGAAGCTTTCTTT. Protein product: CASSEDTNTEAFF.

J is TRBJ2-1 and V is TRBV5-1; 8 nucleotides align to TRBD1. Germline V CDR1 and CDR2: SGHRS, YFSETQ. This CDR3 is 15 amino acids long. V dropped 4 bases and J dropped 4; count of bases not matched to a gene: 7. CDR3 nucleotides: TGCGCCAGCAGCAATGGACAGGGTATTTACAATGAGCAGTTCTTC. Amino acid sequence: CASSNGQGIYNEQFF.

CDR3 DNA sequence: TGTGCCAGCAGGGGGACAGCCGAGGGCTACACCTTC. It translates to CASRGTAEGYTF. This chain links TRBV6-1 with TRBJ1-2; 7 nucleotides line up with TRBD1. Germline loops: CDR1 MNHNS, CDR2 SASEGT. With V trimmed by 6 bases and J by 8 bases, 6 bases remained unmatched. The CDR3 contains 12 residues.

The CDR3 DNA follows: TGTGCCAGCTCACCCCCCAAAACCCAGGGTACCAAAAACATTCAGTACTTC. This sequence encodes CASSPPKTQGTKNIQYF. The chain is built from TRBV18 and TRBJ2-4; tentatively, D is TRBD1 (5 bases). CDR1 is KGHSH, CDR2 LQKENI, per germline. The CDR3 is made up of 17 amino acids. Trimming cost V 3 bases and J 2 bases, with 17 bases left between them. Complete variable domain (other parts from reference TRBV18 and TRBJ2-4): NAGVMQNPRHLVRRRGQEARLRCSPMKGHSHVYWYRQLPEEGLKFMVYLQKENIIDESGMPKERFSAEFPKEGPSILRIQQVVRGDSAAYFCASSPPKTQGTKNIQYFGAGTRLSVL.

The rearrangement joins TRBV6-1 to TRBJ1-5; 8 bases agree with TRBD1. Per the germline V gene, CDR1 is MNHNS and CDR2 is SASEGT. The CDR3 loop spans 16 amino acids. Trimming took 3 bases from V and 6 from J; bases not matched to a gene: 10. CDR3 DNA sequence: TGTGCCAGCAGTGATAATAGACAGGGGATGGGTCAGCCCCAGCATTTT. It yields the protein CASSDNRQGMGQPQHF.

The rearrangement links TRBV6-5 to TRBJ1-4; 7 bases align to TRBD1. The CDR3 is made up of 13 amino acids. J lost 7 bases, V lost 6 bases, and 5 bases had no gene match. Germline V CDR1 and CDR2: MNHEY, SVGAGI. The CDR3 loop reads CASRQTGSEKLFF. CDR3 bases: TGTGCCAGCAGACAGACAGGGTCTGAAAAACTGTTTTTT.

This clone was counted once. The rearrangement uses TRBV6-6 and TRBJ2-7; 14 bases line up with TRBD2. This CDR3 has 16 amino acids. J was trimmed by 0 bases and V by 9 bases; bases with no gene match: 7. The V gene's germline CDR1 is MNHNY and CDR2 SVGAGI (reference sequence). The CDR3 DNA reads TGTGCCAGTCGGACTAGCGGGGGGACCAGCTCCTACGAGCAGTACTTC. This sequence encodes CASRTSGGTSSYEQYF.

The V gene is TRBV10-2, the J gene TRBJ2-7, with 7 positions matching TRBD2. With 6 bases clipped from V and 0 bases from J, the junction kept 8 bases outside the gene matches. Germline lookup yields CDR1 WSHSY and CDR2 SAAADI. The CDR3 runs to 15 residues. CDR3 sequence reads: CASRRLASSSYEQYF. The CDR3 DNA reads TGCGCCAGCAGGCGACTAGCTTCGAGCTCCTACGAGCAGTACTTC.

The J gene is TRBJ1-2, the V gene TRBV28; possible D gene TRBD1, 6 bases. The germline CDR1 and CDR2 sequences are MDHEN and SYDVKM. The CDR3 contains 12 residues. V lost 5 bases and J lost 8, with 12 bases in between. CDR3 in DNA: TGTGCCAGCAGTCCCTACAGGGCCGGCTACACCTTC. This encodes CASSPYRAGYTF.